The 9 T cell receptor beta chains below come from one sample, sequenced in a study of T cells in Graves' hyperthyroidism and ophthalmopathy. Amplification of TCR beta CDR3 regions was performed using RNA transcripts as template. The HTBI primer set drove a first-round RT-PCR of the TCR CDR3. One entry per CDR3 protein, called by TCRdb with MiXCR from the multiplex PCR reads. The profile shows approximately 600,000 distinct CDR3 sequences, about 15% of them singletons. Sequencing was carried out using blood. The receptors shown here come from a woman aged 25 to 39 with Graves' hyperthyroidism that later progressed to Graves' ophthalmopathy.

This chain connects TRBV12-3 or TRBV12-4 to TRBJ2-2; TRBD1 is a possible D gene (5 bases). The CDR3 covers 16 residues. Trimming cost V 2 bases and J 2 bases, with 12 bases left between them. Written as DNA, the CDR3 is TGTGCCAGCAGTTTATGGGTCAGGGTCAACACCGGGGAGCTGTTTTTT. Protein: CASSLWVRVNTGELFF.

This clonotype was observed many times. The CDR3 loop is CASRLTNTGELFF. In DNA form, the CDR3 reads TGTGCCAGCAGACTTACGAACACCGGGGAGCTGTTTTTT. The genes are TRBV28 and TRBJ2-2; D ambiguous. Germline lookup yields CDR1 MDHEN and CDR2 SYDVKM. Trimming took off 6 bases at V and 0 bases at J, with 5 bases between the two ends. This CDR3 contains 13 residues. The full variable domain, its missing parts supplied by reference TRBV28 and TRBJ2-2, is DVKVTQSSRYLVKRTGEKVFLECVQDMDHENMFWYRQDPGLGLRLIYFSYDVKMKEKGDIPEGYSVSREKKERFSLILESASTNQTSMYLCASRLTNTGELFFGEGSRLTVL.

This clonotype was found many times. The CDR3 loop reads CASSLGGLASEQYF. The CDR3 coding sequence is TGTGCCAGCAGCTTAGGTGGACTAGCTAGCGAGCAGTACTTC. The chain couples TRBV7-9 to TRBJ2-7, with 8 bases that match TRBD2. The CDR3 sequence is 14 residues long. Germline V lookup: CDR1 SEHNR, CDR2 FQNEAQ (reference sequence). V was pared by 1 base and J by 6 bases, with 5 bases of the junction left unmatched.

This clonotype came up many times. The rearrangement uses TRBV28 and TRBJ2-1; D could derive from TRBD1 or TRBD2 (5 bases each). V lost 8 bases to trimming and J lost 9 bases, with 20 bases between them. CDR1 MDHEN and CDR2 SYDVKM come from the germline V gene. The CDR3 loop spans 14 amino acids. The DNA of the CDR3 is TGTGCCAGCGGAGATGGGGGTAGGGGCGCTGAGCAGTTCTTC. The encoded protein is CASGDGGRGAEQFF.

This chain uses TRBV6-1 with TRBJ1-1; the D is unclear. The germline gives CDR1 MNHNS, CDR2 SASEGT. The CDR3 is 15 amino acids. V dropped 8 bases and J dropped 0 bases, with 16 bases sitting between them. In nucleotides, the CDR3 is TGTGCCAGCCAGAGTAATAGGGCCGTGAACACTGAAGCTTTCTTT. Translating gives CASQSNRAVNTEAFF.

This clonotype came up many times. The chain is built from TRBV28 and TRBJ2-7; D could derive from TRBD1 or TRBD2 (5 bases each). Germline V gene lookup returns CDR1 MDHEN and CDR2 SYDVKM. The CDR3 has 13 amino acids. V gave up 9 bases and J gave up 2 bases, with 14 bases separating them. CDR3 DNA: TGTGCCAGTTACGGGACGGCTCCCTACGAGCAGTACTTC. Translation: CASYGTAPYEQYF. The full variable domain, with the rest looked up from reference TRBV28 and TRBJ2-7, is DVKVTQSSRYLVKRTGEKVFLECVQDMDHENMFWYRQDPGLGLRLIYFSYDVKMKEKGDIPEGYSVSREKKERFSLILESASTNQTSMYLCASYGTAPYEQYFGPGTRLTVT.

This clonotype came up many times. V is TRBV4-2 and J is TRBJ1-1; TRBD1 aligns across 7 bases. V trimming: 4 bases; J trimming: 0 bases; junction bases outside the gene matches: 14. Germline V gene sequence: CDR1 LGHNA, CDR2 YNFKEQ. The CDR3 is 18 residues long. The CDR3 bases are TGTGCCAGCAGCCTCAACTTTCAGGGGGGACCCTTGAACACTGAAGCTTTCTTT. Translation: CASSLNFQGGPLNTEAFF.

The CDR3 coding sequence is TGTGCCAGCAGTTCCCCCGATACAGATACGCAGTATTTT. It encodes CASSSPDTDTQYF. V usage is TRBV14 and J usage is TRBJ2-3; D gene unclear. Deletions cut 6 bases from V and 3 bases from J, with 10 bases between. Germline V gene lookup returns CDR1 SGHDN and CDR2 FVKESK. The CDR3 has 13 residues.

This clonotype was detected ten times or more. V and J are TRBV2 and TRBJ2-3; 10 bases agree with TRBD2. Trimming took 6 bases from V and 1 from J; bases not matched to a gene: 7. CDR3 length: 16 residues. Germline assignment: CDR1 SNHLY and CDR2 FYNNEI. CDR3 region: CASRARTSGGTDTQYF. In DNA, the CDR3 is TGTGCCAGCAGGGCCCGGACTAGCGGAGGCACAGATACGCAGTATTTT.